Below, one TCR beta chain is given with its context. The CDR3 is made up of 18 amino acids. CDR1 is SGHRS, CDR2 YFSETQ, per germline. The V and J ends lost 0 bases and 4 bases respectively, with 22 bases between them. This entry is derived from a study of shared T cell receptors in the human thymus. Some clones are missing from TCRdb's copy, which holds only in-frame ones; the method was immunoSEQ multiplex PCR. The table has 700,000 or so clones, approximately 83% seen once; the top ten hold more than 0.01%. These data are also associated with another study on human thymus T cells.

This chain uses TRBV5-1 with TRBJ2-5; no clear D. This TCR was recovered from a girl in the first two years of life with a congenital heart defect. Sequencing input: thymocytes. This CDR3 reads CASSLAEIETLEGETQYF. The CDR3 DNA sequence: TGCGCCAGCAGCTTGGCGGAGATCGAGACTCTGGAAGGAGAGACCCAGTACTTC.